These 20 T cell receptor beta chains came from one sample sequenced in a study of CD8 T cells in Susac syndrome. Random hexamers were used to reverse transcribe an amount of about 0.45 to 1 ug RNA. MiXCR, applied by TCRdb to the immunoSEQ multiplex PCR reads, yields one record per CDR3 protein. Counted here are some 190,000 distinct CDR3 sequences, approximately 95% occurring once; the ten biggest clones make up approximately 0.098%. The material sequenced was CD4+ T cells from PBMCs. These receptors originate from a human donor in good health.

The chain couples TRBV6-2 or TRBV6-3 to TRBJ2-7; TRBD2 matches at 10 bases. The V gene's germline CDR1 is MNHEY and CDR2 SVGEGT. This CDR3 has 16 amino acids. J lost 0 bases, V lost 5 bases, and 7 bases had no gene match. The CDR3 is CASSPEAGGLSYEQYF. In nucleotides, the CDR3 is TGTGCCAGCAGTCCCGAAGCGGGAGGGCTCTCCTACGAGCAGTACTTC.

This chain uses TRBV7-7 with TRBJ2-1; the D gene could be TRBD1 or TRBD2 (5 bases each). The CDR3 contains 13 residues. The germline V gene encodes CDR1 SSHAT and CDR2 FNYEAQ (reference sequence). Trimming cost V 5 bases and J 8 bases, with 13 bases left between them. In nucleotides, the CDR3 is TGTGCCAGCAGCACTGACCGAGGGGATGAGCAGTTCTTC. The encoded protein is CASSTDRGDEQFF.

The chain is built from TRBV27 and TRBJ2-7; D assignment may be TRBD1 or TRBD2 (5 bases each). Germline CDR1 MNHEY, CDR2 SMNVEV (reference sequence). V lost 4 bases to trimming and J lost 1 base, with 8 bases between them. This CDR3 spans 13 amino acids. The CDR3 bases are TGTGCCAGCAGTTGGGACGGTTCCTACGAGCAGTACTTC. Residues: CASSWDGSYEQYF.

This chain connects TRBV5-5 to TRBJ2-5, with 8 bases lining up with TRBD1. Germline CDR1 and CDR2: SGHKS and YYEKEE (reference sequence). This CDR3 spans 13 amino acids. J was trimmed by 7 bases and V by 4 bases; bases with no gene match: 6. CDR3 DNA: TGTGCCAGCAGCCCCGACAGGGGTGGGACCCAGTACTTC. It codes for CASSPDRGGTQYF.

The genes are TRBV20-1 and TRBJ2-1; a possible D gene is TRBD2 (6 bases). V lost 3 bases and J lost 0, with 15 bases in between. Germline V gene data show CDR1 as DFQATT and CDR2 as SNEGSKA (reference sequence). This CDR3 spans 16 amino acids. Here the CDR3 DNA reads TGCAGTGCTAGGTCAACTAGCTGGAGCTCCTACAATGAGCAGTTCTTC. It yields the protein CSARSTSWSSYNEQFF.

The chain couples TRBV20-1 to TRBJ2-7, with a possible D match to TRBD2 (5 bases). This CDR3 comprises 14 residues. Trimming removed 1 base at V and 6 bases at J, with 16 bases between. CDR1 is DFQATT, CDR2 SNEGSKA, per germline (reference sequence). CDR3 in DNA: TGCAGTGCTAGAGTTTTGCTAGCTCTCTCCGAGCAGTACTTC. It yields the protein CSARVLLALSEQYF.

The J gene is TRBJ2-3, the V gene TRBV4-3; D remains ambiguous. V was trimmed by 5 bases and J by 1 base, leaving 10 bases between them. Germline V gene sequence: CDR1 LGHNA, CDR2 YSLEER. CDR3 length equals 14 residues. The CDR3 reads CASSVAAGTDTQYF. Written as DNA, the CDR3 is TGCGCCAGCAGCGTGGCGGCAGGCACAGATACGCAGTATTTT.

This chain's CDR3 is CASSPRQGYQPQHF. The DNA of the CDR3 is TGTGCCAGTAGTCCCCGACAGGGTTATCAGCCCCAGCATTTT. V gene TRBV19 combines with J gene TRBJ1-5, with 7 bases that match TRBD1. V trimming: 5 bases; J trimming: 5 bases; junction bases outside the gene matches: 6. The CDR3 runs to 14 residues. Per the germline V gene, CDR1 is LNHDA and CDR2 is SQIVND (reference sequence).

This rearrangement joins TRBV30 to TRBJ2-1; D is undetermined. Germline V lookup: CDR1 GTSNPN, CDR2 SVGIG (reference sequence). The CDR3 is 11 amino acids. The ends were cut back, 2 bases at V and 3 bases at J, with 2 bases in the middle. The CDR3 region is CAWSYYNEQFF. The CDR3 nucleotides are TGTGCCTGGAGTTACTACAATGAGCAGTTCTTC.

The rearrangement joins TRBV19 to TRBJ2-1; D remains ambiguous. The CDR3 sequence is 10 residues long. Trimming stripped 10 bases from V and 5 bases from J, with 6 bases between. The germline gives CDR1 LNHDA, CDR2 SQIVND (reference sequence). CDR3 residues: CATYDNEQFF. The DNA of the CDR3 is TGTGCCACCTACGACAATGAGCAGTTCTTC.

The gene calls are TRBV2 and TRBJ1-4; tentative D call: TRBD1 (5 bases). This CDR3 is 14 amino acids long. V was trimmed by 7 bases and J by 5 bases, leaving 14 bases between them. CDR1 SNHLY and CDR2 FYNNEI come from the germline V gene. The CDR3 region is CASNVQRGNEKLFF. The CDR3 nucleotides are TGTGCCAGCAATGTTCAGAGGGGCAATGAAAAACTGTTTTTT.

The rearrangement joins TRBV30 to TRBJ2-1, with 8 nucleotides matching TRBD1. The CDR3 covers 11 residues. Per the germline V gene, CDR1 is GTSNPN and CDR2 is SVGIG (reference sequence). V lost 8 bases and J lost 7; bases outside the gene matches: 4. The DNA of the CDR3 is TGTGCCCGCGACAGGGGAAATGAGCAGTTCTTC. Protein: CARDRGNEQFF.

The chain links TRBV20-1 to TRBJ2-7; a weak D match, TRBD1 (6 bases). The V and J ends lost 1 base and 3 bases respectively, with 13 bases between them. The CDR3 runs 14 residues. Germline assignment: CDR1 DFQATT and CDR2 SNEGSKA (reference sequence). CDR3 DNA sequence: TGCAGTGCTAGAGGTCCCGGACAGAACTACGAGCAGTACTTC. It codes for CSARGPGQNYEQYF.

The V gene is TRBV5-1, the J gene TRBJ1-5; D call uncertain. Germline CDR1 and CDR2: SGHRS and YFSETQ. Trimming removed 4 bases from V and 0 bases from J, with 14 bases in between. This CDR3 has 16 amino acids. The CDR3 loop reads CASSADGDYSNQPQHF. CDR3 in DNA: TGCGCCAGCAGCGCGGACGGAGATTATAGCAATCAGCCCCAGCATTTT.

The V call is TRBV6-1, the J call TRBJ2-3, with 8 bases aligning to TRBD2. J gave up 0 bases and V 0 bases, and 8 bases lay outside the gene matches. The CDR3 length is 18 residues. Germline lookup yields CDR1 MNHNS and CDR2 SASEGT. The CDR3 region has the DNA TGTGCCAGCAGTGAAGCGCGGGTGGTAGCGGGAAGCACAGATACGCAGTATTTT. It codes for CASSEARVVAGSTDTQYF.

The V call is TRBV6-2 or TRBV6-3, the J call TRBJ2-1, with 7 bases lining up with TRBD2. The V segment lost 4 bases and the J segment 7 bases; nucleotides outside the gene matches: 7. Germline CDR1 is MNHEY and CDR2 is SVGEGT. The CDR3 loop spans 14 amino acids. This chain's CDR3 is CASSFLTSTNEQFF. CDR3 bases: TGTGCCAGCAGTTTCTTGACTAGCACGAATGAGCAGTTCTTC.

This chain joins TRBV6-2 or TRBV6-3 and TRBJ1-4, with D possibly being TRBD1 (6 bases). Germline CDR1 is MNHEY and CDR2 is SVGEGT. Deletions cut 6 bases from V and 7 bases from J, with 15 bases between. This CDR3 is 14 amino acids long. CDR3 protein: CASSPSGGGEKLFF. CDR3 nucleotide sequence: TGTGCCAGCAGCCCGTCCGGAGGGGGTGAAAAACTGTTTTTT.

V usage is TRBV3-1 and J usage is TRBJ1-1, with 10 bases fitting TRBD1. After removal of 4 bases from V and 1 base from J, the junction contained 12 bases not matched to a gene. CDR3 size: 18 residues. CDR1 is LGHDT and CDR2 is YNNKEL in the germline V gene (reference sequence). CDR3 sequence reads: CASSPQKGQGRGNTEAFF. The DNA for the CDR3 is TGTGCCAGCAGCCCTCAAAAGGGACAGGGGAGGGGGAACACTGAAGCTTTCTTT.

A remark on this clonotype: Its ends do not fully match the called genes, so a read error is possible. The chain couples TRBV30 to TRBJ2-6; D is ambiguous. Germline V gives CDR1 GTSNPN, CDR2 SVGIG (reference sequence). The CDR3 loop spans 11 amino acids. In DNA form, the CDR3 reads TGTGCCGGCTCTCGGGCCAACGTCCTGACTTTC. Translating it yields CAGSRANVLTF.

This clonotype was seen more than once but under ten times. The rearrangement links TRBV29-1 to TRBJ2-1; weak D call: TRBD2 (7 bases). The germline V gene has CDR1 SQVTM and CDR2 ANQGSEA. CDR3 length: 14 residues. With 6 bases removed from V and 6 bases from J, the gap between germline ends came to 18 bases. In nucleotides, the CDR3 is TGCAGCGTGGGGAGGGGGAGTCCTGGCAATGAGCAGTTCTTC. It specifies CSVGRGSPGNEQFF.